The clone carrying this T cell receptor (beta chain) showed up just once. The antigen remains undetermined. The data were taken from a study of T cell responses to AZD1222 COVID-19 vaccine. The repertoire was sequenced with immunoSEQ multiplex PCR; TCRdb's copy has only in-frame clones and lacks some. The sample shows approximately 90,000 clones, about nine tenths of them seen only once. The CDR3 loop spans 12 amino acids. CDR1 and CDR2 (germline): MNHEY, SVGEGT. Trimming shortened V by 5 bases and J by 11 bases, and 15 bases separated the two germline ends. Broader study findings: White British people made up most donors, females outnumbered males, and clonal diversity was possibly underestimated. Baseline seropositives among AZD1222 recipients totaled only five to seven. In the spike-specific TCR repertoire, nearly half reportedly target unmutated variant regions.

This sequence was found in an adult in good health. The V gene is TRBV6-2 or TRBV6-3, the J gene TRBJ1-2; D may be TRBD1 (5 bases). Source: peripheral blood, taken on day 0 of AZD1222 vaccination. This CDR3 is CASSNWGGEYTF. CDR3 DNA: TGTGCCAGCAGTAACTGGGGAGGGGAGTACACCTTC.